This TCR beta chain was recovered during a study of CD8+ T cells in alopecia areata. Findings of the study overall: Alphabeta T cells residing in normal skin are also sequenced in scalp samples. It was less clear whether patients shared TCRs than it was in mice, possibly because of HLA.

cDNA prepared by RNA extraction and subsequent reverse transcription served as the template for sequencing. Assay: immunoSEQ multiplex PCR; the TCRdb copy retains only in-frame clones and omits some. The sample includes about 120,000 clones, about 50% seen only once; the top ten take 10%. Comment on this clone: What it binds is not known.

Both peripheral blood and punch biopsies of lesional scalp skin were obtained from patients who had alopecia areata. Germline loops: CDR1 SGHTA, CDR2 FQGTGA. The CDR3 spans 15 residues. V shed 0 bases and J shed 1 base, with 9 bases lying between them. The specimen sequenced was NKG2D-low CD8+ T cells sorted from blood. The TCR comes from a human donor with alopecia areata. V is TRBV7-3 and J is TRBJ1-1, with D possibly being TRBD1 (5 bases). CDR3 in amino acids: CASSLTGDQNTEAFF. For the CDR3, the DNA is TGTGCCAGCAGCTTAACGGGGGACCAGAACACTGAAGCTTTCTTT.